This is a list of T cell receptor beta chains from one sample in a study of identical twins. One entry per CDR3 protein results from TCRdb running MiXCR on the 5' RACE reads. The repertoire holds 200,000 to 300,000 distinct CDR3 sequences, with about 10% as singletons. The sample taken for sequencing was memory T cells sorted from blood. The receptors derive from a man in his forties or fifties in good health. Both conserved end residues are part of each CDR3. A D gene is named only where the DNA matches it firmly. Clone size, where shown, is once, few, many, or a class for clones that have expanded.

J	V	D	size	DNA	CDR3
TRBJ1-1	TRBV5-1	.	.	TGCGCCAGCAGCGTGGGACCTGGGGGGGGCACTGAAGCTTTCTTT	CASSVGPGGGTEAFF
TRBJ2-3	TRBV6-5	TRBD2	few	TGTGCCAGCAGTTACTCGATGGGGACTAGCGGGGGGGGAGATACGCAGTATTTT	CASSYSMGTSGGGDTQYF
TRBJ1-4	TRBV18	.	few	TGTGCCAGCTCACTCAGGGCAACTAATGAAAAACTGTTTTTT	CASSLRATNEKLFF
TRBJ1-5	TRBV2	.	many	TGTGCCAGCAGTGAACAGACTAAGTATCAGCCCCAGCATTTT	CASSEQTKYQPQHF
TRBJ1-2	TRBV27	.	many	TGTGCCAACGACAGAATCACCAACTATGGCTACACCTTC	CANDRITNYGYTF
TRBJ2-1	TRBV20-1	TRBD2	.	TGCAGTACCTACTATCTCCGCGGGAGGGCCGGGAATGAGCAGTTCTTC	CSTYYLRGRAGNEQFF
TRBJ1-5	TRBV19	.	.	TGTGCCAGTAGTATCGGGCAGCGACAGCCCCAGCATTTT	CASSIGQRQPQHF
TRBJ2-1	TRBV10-2	.	.	TGCGCCAGCAGGAGGGGGGGACCGGGGGATGAGCAGTTCTTC	CASRRGGPGDEQFF
TRBJ2-1	TRBV10-3	.	.	TGTGCCATCAAGGACGGATGGAATGAGCAGTTCTTC	CAIKDGWNEQFF
TRBJ2-7	TRBV6-5	TRBD2	.	TGTGCCAGCAGTTACTCGTCCAGCGGGAGGGTATACTACGAGCAGTACTTC	CASSYSSSGRVYYEQYF
TRBJ2-1	TRBV19	.	.	TGTGCCAGTAGTATAGATGGGGCGGCCGAGCAGTTCTTC	CASSIDGAAEQFF
TRBJ2-4	TRBV3-1	.	.	TGTGCCAGCAGCCAAGCGGGTGGGCTAATTGCAAACATTCAGTACTTC	CASSQAGGLIANIQYF
TRBJ2-7	TRBV20-1	TRBD1	few	TGCAGTGCTAGAGGAGGACAGGGGAACTACGAGCAGTACTTC	CSARGGQGNYEQYF
TRBJ2-7	TRBV7-8	.	.	TGTGCCAGCAGCCGCCGGGATACCTACGAGCAGTACTTC	CASSRRDTYEQYF
TRBJ1-1	TRBV7-8	.	few	TGTGCCAGCAGTAGGGTGGGGCGCGGTGAAGCTTTCTTT	CASSRVGRGEAFF
TRBJ2-1	TRBV20-1	TRBD2	many	TGCAGTGCTCCCTCCAGGGAAAAGGCTGGCGGGAGCTCCTACAATGAGCAGTTCTTC	CSAPSREKAGGSSYNEQFF
TRBJ1-1	TRBV6-2/TRBV6-3	.	.	TGTGCCAGCAGTTACGGGGTCCCCGGGCGCAGGGCTAACACTGAAGCTTTCTTT	CASSYGVPGRRANTEAFF
TRBJ2-7	TRBV19	TRBD2	many	TGTGCCAGTAGTCTCTCTGCGGGGGGCGCAAATCCGTACGAGCAGTACTTC	CASSLSAGGANPYEQYF
TRBJ2-7	TRBV20-1	.	.	TGCAGTGCTAGGCCCGGGGGCCAGACATACGAGCAGTACTTC	CSARPGGQTYEQYF
TRBJ1-5	TRBV4-2	.	many	TGTGCCAGCAGCCAAGATGGGCAGCCCAATCAGCCCCAGCATTTT	CASSQDGQPNQPQHF
TRBJ2-1	TRBV4-3	.	many	TGCGCCAGCAGCCAAAGTCCCAACAATGAGCAGTTCTTC	CASSQSPNNEQFF
TRBJ1-1	TRBV19	TRBD1	.	TGTGCCAGTAGTACTTTAAACCGGACAGGCAGTGAAGCTTTCTTT	CASSTLNRTGSEAFF
TRBJ1-1	TRBV20-1	.	many	TGCAGTGCTAGTACCCAGACTGAAGCTTTCTTT	CSASTQTEAFF
TRBJ1-2	TRBV20-1	.	few	TGCAGTGCCGGAACCGAGGCCAGCGTCGACTATGGCTACACCTTC	CSAGTEASVDYGYTF
TRBJ1-3	TRBV11-2	.	many	TGTGCCAGCAGCTTCGGACGCCAAGTCGGGTCTGGAAACACCATATATTTT	CASSFGRQVGSGNTIYF
TRBJ1-1	TRBV12-3/TRBV12-4	TRBD1	many	TGTGCCAGCAGACTAGACAGGGGCACTGAAGCTTTCTTT	CASRLDRGTEAFF
TRBJ2-3	TRBV29-1	.	many	TGCAGCGTTGAACGGGGGACAGATACGCAGTATTTT	CSVERGTDTQYF
TRBJ2-6	TRBV4-3	TRBD2	few	TGCGCCAGCAGCCAAGAGGGACTAGCGGGAGCAGGGGCCAACGTCCTGACTTTC	CASSQEGLAGAGANVLTF
TRBJ2-7	TRBV3-1	.	.	TGTGCCAGCAGCCAAGCAGGGGGAGGCTACGAGCAGTACTTC	CASSQAGGGYEQYF
TRBJ2-3	TRBV20-1	TRBD2	few	TGCAGTGCTAGAACTAGCGGGGGGGGAGATACGCAGTATTTT	CSARTSGGGDTQYF
TRBJ1-2	TRBV28	.	few	TGTGCCAGCAGTTTCCTTGATGGCTACACCTTC	CASSFLDGYTF
TRBJ2-5	TRBV20-1	.	.	TGCAGTGCTAGAGATCTGCCAGGGACGAAGGTAGAGACCCAGTACTTC	CSARDLPGTKVETQYF
TRBJ2-3	TRBV30	.	many	TGTGCCTGGGAGGCTGGCATGAATACGCAGTATTTT	CAWEAGMNTQYF
TRBJ2-7	TRBV28	.	.	TGTGCCAGCAGTTTAGGTGTTCAGGAGCAGTACTTC	CASSLGVQEQYF
TRBJ1-5	TRBV6-1	.	many	TGTGCCAGCAGTGCGGACAGAATTAGCAATCAGCCCCAGCATTTT	CASSADRISNQPQHF
TRBJ2-5	TRBV4-2	TRBD1	.	TGTGCCAGCAGCCAATCCGGGACAGCGGAGACCCAGTACTTC	CASSQSGTAETQYF
TRBJ2-4	TRBV20-1	.	few	TGCAGTGCTATAACCGGGACAGCCAAAAACATTCAGTACTTC	CSAITGTAKNIQYF
TRBJ2-7	TRBV7-6	.	.	TGTGCCAGCAGCCCTCAAATCCAGGGGAGCGCCGTCAACGAGCAGTACTTC	CASSPQIQGSAVNEQYF
TRBJ1-5	TRBV6-1	.	.	TGTGCCAGCAGCTCCGGCCCTTATAGCAATCAGCCCCAGCATTTT	CASSSGPYSNQPQHF
TRBJ1-1	TRBV4-2	.	.	TGTGCCAGCAGCCAAGATCAGACTTTAAGGATTGGGGACACTGAAGCCTTCTTT	CASSQDQTLRIGDTEAFF
TRBJ2-1	TRBV28	.	many	TGTGCCAGCAGCTACGCGGGGACAGCCTCCTACAATGAGCAGTTCTTC	CASSYAGTASYNEQFF
TRBJ2-1	TRBV3-1	.	many	TGTGCCAGCAGCCAACAGTTCAATGAGCAGTTCTTC	CASSQQFNEQFF